This record covers a single T cell receptor (beta chain). In TCRdb, the 5' RACE reads were re-called with MiXCR into one record per CDR3 protein. The sample includes about 40,000 distinct CDR3 sequences, approximately 20% seen only once; the top ten take 2.8%. CDR1 SEHNR and CDR2 FQNEAQ come from the germline V gene (reference sequence). The CDR3 is 14 amino acids. V shed 1 base and J shed 3 bases, with 9 bases lying between them. Sequenced input: naive CD4+ T cells sorted from a lymph node. Subset defined: naive CD4+ T cells, CD4+CD45RA+CD25-. The rearrangement uses TRBV7-9 and TRBJ1-1, with D possibly TRBD1 on 5 matching bases. This sequence was found in a female donor with breast cancer. CDR3 region: CASSLGTGHTEAFF. CDR3 in DNA: TGTGCCAGCAGCTTAGGAACGGGACACACTGAAGCTTTCTTT.